This T cell receptor (beta chain) was identified in a study of blood T cell repertoires in COVID-19 (dated by TCRdb to 2020 to 2021). The study in broad terms: For ImmuneRACE Cohort 3, a participant was defined as recovered based on two consecutive negative NP/OP PCR tests, clearance by a healthcare professional, or resolution of symptoms. Samples covering the acute and convalescent phases of COVID-19 were provided by collaborators in the United States, Italy and Spain. The repertoires were released in a freely available public database intended as a resource for research on the immune response to SARS-CoV-2. Where available, HLA class I and class II types were taken from metadata supplied by the sample provider and were not determined by assay-based typing. The sample metadata nearly always contained a de-identified subject ID, COVID-19 status, age in years and sex. The samples were drawn from the first 160 participants of the ongoing ImmuneRACE study and from over 950 subjects provided by 6 global collaborators. Deeply sampled blood TCRbeta repertoires from subjects exposed to, actively infected with, or recovered from COVID-19 were included in the dataset. The material from the prospective study consisted of cDNA or gDNA derived from T cells, B-cell-depleted T cells, or PBMCs. What the authors observed across the whole study: Clinical and demographic metadata were provided uncurated, with the amount varying by source and participant.

This clone was observed a single time. Its antigen target is currently unknown. Per-nucleotide qualities are absent, and no much larger clonotype sits a single base away. Participants in the prospective study were enrolled through a virtual design, were aged about 18 to 100 years, and lived in roughly 24 United States geographic areas. To assign participants to cohorts, the prospective study relied on clinical history that participants themselves reported in a screening survey and a study questionnaire. In the prospective study, whole blood, serum and a nasopharyngeal or oropharyngeal swab were collected from each participant by mobile phlebotomists. Participants in the prospective study had the option to provide additional blood draws and questionnaires over a 2-month period. Blood samples from the prospective study were shipped frozen or at room temperature prior to DNA extraction. V trim: 7 bases; J trim: 10 bases; unmatched bases: 7. Taken from the germline V gene, the CDR1 and CDR2 loops are SNHLY and FYNNEI. There are 13 amino acids in the CDR3, from cysteine to phenylalanine inclusive. Only the CDR3 DNA stays, 39 bases, in frame from base 1.

TCRbeta CDR3 regions were amplified from genomic DNA by means of the immunoSEQ Assay, a bias-controlled multiplex PCR. On the authors' methods: Nucleated cell counts per sample were estimated from amplification of reference gene primers within the assay. To quantify the absolute abundance of each unique TCRbeta CDR3 rearrangement, sequence reads were collapsed and filtered. For each sample, productive Simpson clonality was calculated as the square root of Simpson's diversity index over productive rearrangements. TCRdb retrieved this table from immuneACCESS and kept in-frame rearrangements only. Not all clones are present; in checked studies, unresolved V genes account for under half, and no reason is known for the remainder. That table gives V, J and clone size, and the DNA gave D and trimming. A total of 150,000 to 200,000 clones appear in this sample, about 88% of them only once. Approximately 25% of the sample is taken by the ten largest.

The source material was PBMCs or T cells enriched from blood (not recorded which). The sequence was collected from a middle-aged woman in a cohort exposed to, infected with or recovered from COVID-19 (not recorded which). The rearrangement combines TRBV2 with TRBJ2-2; 9 central bases correspond to TRBD2. The CDR3 sequence is CASKEREEPELFF. The DNA sequence follows: TGTGCCAGCAAGGAGCGGGAGGAGCCGGAGCTGTTTTTT. Full variable domain (CDR3 extended with the reference TRBV2 and TRBJ2-2 proteins): EPEVTQTPSHQVTQMGQEVILRCVPISNHLYFYWYRQILGQKVEFLVSFYNNEISEKSEIFDDQFSVERPDGSNFTLKIRSTKLEDSAMYFCASKEREEPELFFGEGSRLTVL.